A single sample gave rise to the 3 T cell receptor beta chains below, sequenced in a study of radiotherapy plus CTLA-4 blockade in lung cancer (dated by TCRdb to the late 2010s). The library was prepared using the immunoSEQ multiplex PCR assay. Held by TCRdb, this immuneACCESS table contains in-frame sequences only and omits some clones. Under half of the omission traces to an unresolved V gene where checked; the cause of the rest is unknown. The sample table holds tens of thousands of clones, of which over 70% were seen once. The biggest ten clones account for around 24% of the sample. Sequencing used peripheral blood, obtained from a patient treated with radiotherapy plus ipilimumab. These receptors were obtained from a human donor with non-small cell lung cancer that progressed on radiotherapy plus ipilimumab.

The count of this clone is one. V is TRBV27 and J is TRBJ1-4, with 7 bases lining up with TRBD1. CDR3 length equals 13 residues. With 10 bases clipped from V and 4 bases from J, the junction kept 6 bases outside the gene matches. CDR1 and CDR2 from the germline V gene are MNHEY and SMNVEV (reference sequence). CDR3: CATAGTDNEKLFF. CDR3 in DNA: TGTGCCACCGCCGGGACAGATAATGAAAAACTGTTTTTT.

This clone was observed a few times. This chain links TRBV5-1 with TRBJ2-7, with 7 nucleotides matching TRBD1. The germline V gene has CDR1 SGHRS and CDR2 YFSETQ. Germline trimming cut 7 bases from V and 4 bases from J; bases unmatched to any gene: 5. The CDR3 is 12 residues long. The DNA of the CDR3 is TGCGCCAGCTGGGACAGAAATTACGAGCAGTACTTC. Translation gives CASWDRNYEQYF.

This chain connects TRBV2 to TRBJ2-3, with D perhaps being TRBD1 or TRBD2 (5 bases each). Germline V gene data show CDR1 as SNHLY and CDR2 as FYNNEI. With 4 bases removed from V and 7 bases from J, the gap between germline ends came to 15 bases. This CDR3 region has 14 residues. CDR3 bases: TGTGCCAGCAGTGGTGGTTATGGGGGAAATACGCAGTATTTT. This sequence encodes CASSGGYGGNTQYF.